These 27 T cell receptor beta chains were all obtained from the same sample, sequenced in a study of response to subunit inactivated influenza vaccine. TCRdb re-analysed the RT-PCR reads in MiXCR, keeping a single row per CDR3 protein. Here the sample spans 500,000 or so distinct CDR3 sequences, about 17% being singletons. This specimen was CD4+ T cells sorted from PBMCs, taken roughly 24 months after vaccination. These receptors came from a man aged 50 to 69 who received an inactivated influenza vaccine.

The rearrangement links TRBV12-3 or TRBV12-4 to TRBJ2-1, with 8 bases that match TRBD1. After removal of 3 bases from V and 9 bases from J, the junction contained 7 bases not matched to a gene. The CDR3 contains 14 residues. The CDR3 reads CASSFTGGQGEQFF. The CDR3 DNA reads as TGTGCCAGCAGTTTTACAGGGGGGCAGGGTGAGCAGTTCTTC.

This clonotype was recorded at least ten times. The chain couples TRBV5-5 to TRBJ2-5, with D possibly matching TRBD1 (5 bases). V was clipped by 1 base and J by 4 bases, with 8 bases between them. The CDR3 has 13 residues. Germline lookup yields CDR1 SGHKS and CDR2 YYEKEE (reference sequence). This CDR3 reads CASSLSQGETQYF. As DNA, the CDR3 is TGTGCCAGCAGCTTGAGTCAGGGAGAGACCCAGTACTTC.

This clonotype was observed a handful of times. The chain employs TRBV20-1 and TRBJ1-1, with D possibly being TRBD1 (6 bases). This CDR3 comprises 12 residues. Looked up from germline, CDR1 is DFQATT and CDR2 is SNEGSKA (reference sequence). Between the trimmed V and J ends, which lost 0 bases and 6 bases, there was a span of 8 bases. This chain's CDR3 is CSAREGQPEAFF. DNA of the CDR3: TGCAGTGCTAGAGAAGGACAGCCTGAAGCTTTCTTT.

This clonotype was seen a handful of times. The J gene is TRBJ1-6, the V gene TRBV11-2; D is perhaps TRBD1 (5 bases). Germline V gene lookup returns CDR1 SGHAT and CDR2 FQNNGV. The CDR3 covers 18 residues. Deletions cut 1 base from V and 5 bases from J, with 18 bases between. CDR3 nucleotide sequence: TGTGCCAGCAGCTTAGTCCTCCCCGGTGGGGGAAATAATTCACCCCTCCACTTT. The encoded protein is CASSLVLPGGGNNSPLHF.

In its sample, this clonotype was seen a few times. V is TRBV6-1 and J is TRBJ1-2; 8 bases are a match to TRBD1. The germline V gene has CDR1 MNHNS and CDR2 SASEGT. The CDR3 contains 14 residues. The V gene end was trimmed by 6 bases and the J gene end by 4 bases; junction bases not matched to a gene: 7. DNA for the CDR3: TGTGCCAGCAGACGGAAGGACAGGGCCTATGGCTACACCTTC. This gives the protein CASRRKDRAYGYTF.

The chain uses TRBV7-9 and TRBJ2-5; D may be TRBD2 (6 bases). The V and J ends lost 3 bases and 4 bases respectively, with 18 bases between them. The CDR3 runs to 16 residues. The germline CDR1 and CDR2 sequences are SEHNR and FQNEAQ (reference sequence). The CDR3 DNA follows: TGTGCCAGCAGCTTTCCAAACCCCGGGAGTGGAGAGACCCAGTACTTC. Its protein product is CASSFPNPGSGETQYF.

This chain joins TRBV28 and TRBJ1-4; tentatively, D is TRBD1 (5 bases). Germline lookup yields CDR1 MDHEN and CDR2 SYDVKM. The V and J ends lost 6 bases and 7 bases respectively, with 18 bases between them. The CDR3 extends over 15 amino acids. The CDR3 spells CASRGRWASGEKLFF. The CDR3, as DNA: TGTGCCAGCAGGGGGCGTTGGGCGAGTGGTGAAAAACTGTTTTTT.

This clonotype was counted a few times. V gene TRBV5-1 combines with J gene TRBJ2-6, with D possibly being TRBD2 (5 bases). The V and J ends lost 0 bases and 3 bases respectively, with 13 bases between them. The CDR3 is 17 amino acids. From germline, CDR1 is SGHRS and CDR2 YFSETQ. This chain's CDR3 is CASSLEGGAHGANVLTF. CDR3 nucleotide sequence: TGCGCCAGCAGCTTGGAAGGAGGTGCCCATGGGGCCAACGTCCTGACTTTC.

This clonotype showed up just a few times. V gene TRBV4-1 combines with J gene TRBJ2-3; 13 bases align to TRBD2. CDR1 is MGHRA and CDR2 is YSYEKL in the germline V gene. With 3 bases clipped from V and 6 bases from J, the junction kept 3 bases outside the gene matches. The CDR3 has 15 amino acids. CDR3 nucleotide sequence: TGCGCCAGCAGCCATACTAGCGGGAGGGGGGATACGCAGTATTTT. Encoded protein: CASSHTSGRGDTQYF.

The chain is built from TRBV6-1 and TRBJ1-2; maybe TRBD1 (6 bases). Germline V gene lookup returns CDR1 MNHNS and CDR2 SASEGT. This CDR3 comprises 13 residues. V lost 5 bases, J lost 8 bases, and 15 bases lay in between. The chain's CDR3 is CASSKQGLIGYTF. In DNA form, the CDR3 reads TGTGCCAGCAGTAAACAGGGTCTTATCGGCTACACCTTC.

This clonotype was seen more than once but under ten times. The chain recombines TRBV6-2 or TRBV6-3 with TRBJ1-1; 7 bases match TRBD1. The trim removed 2 bases at V and 0 bases at J, leaving 9 bases unmatched. Per germline, CDR1 MNHEY and CDR2 SVGEGT. The CDR3 spans 17 residues. The DNA of the CDR3 is TGTGCCAGCAGTTACACCCTGGGACAGCTAATGAACACTGAAGCTTTCTTT. It encodes CASSYTLGQLMNTEAFF.

The genes are TRBV3-1 and TRBJ2-1; tentative D call: TRBD2 (7 bases). The CDR3 loop spans 13 amino acids. Germline loops: CDR1 LGHDT, CDR2 YNNKEL (reference sequence). The germline V and J ends were trimmed by 5 bases and 8 bases, with 13 bases remaining between them. The DNA for the CDR3 is TGTGCCAGCAGCACTCGGGGGGCCTATGAGCAGTTCTTC. Its translation: CASSTRGAYEQFF.

This clonotype was recorded a few times. The CDR3 sequence: CASSQQLAGRDTQYF. Written as DNA, the CDR3 is TGTGCCAGCAGTCAACAATTAGCGGGGAGAGATACGCAGTATTTT. V usage is TRBV12-3 or TRBV12-4 and J usage is TRBJ2-3, with 8 positions matching TRBD2. There are 15 residues in the CDR3. Trimming took 5 bases from V and 5 from J; bases not matched to a gene: 9.

The table lists this clonotype with a few counts. The rearrangement links TRBV12-5 to TRBJ2-3; D remains unclear. V shed 6 bases and J shed 2 bases, with 9 bases lying between them. Germline V CDR1 and CDR2: LGHNT, FRNRAP. This CDR3 spans 13 amino acids. CDR3: CASGPQNTDTQYF. The CDR3 nucleotides are TGTGCTAGTGGCCCCCAGAACACAGATACGCAGTATTTT.

The genes are TRBV2 and TRBJ2-7; TRBD1 might be the D (6 bases). Trimming left V 4 bases short and J 6 bases short, with 7 bases between. Germline CDR1 SNHLY, CDR2 FYNNEI. This CDR3 comprises 11 residues. DNA of the CDR3: TGTGCCAGCAGTGGGACAGCCGAGCAGTACTTC. Translation gives CASSGTAEQYF.

This clonotype was seen more than once but under ten times. This chain links TRBV30 with TRBJ2-7; D possibly corresponds to TRBD2 (6 bases). Germline V CDR1 and CDR2: GTSNPN, SVGIG (reference sequence). CDR3 length: 11 residues. Trimming took off 0 bases at V and 10 bases at J, with 10 bases between the two ends. For the CDR3, the DNA is TGTGCCTGGAGTGTAGGAGGGCTCCAGTACTTC. Its protein product is CAWSVGGLQYF.

The genes are TRBV20-1 and TRBJ2-1, with D perhaps TRBD1 (6 bases). Germline lookup yields CDR1 DFQATT and CDR2 SNEGSKA (reference sequence). Trimming stripped 6 bases from V and 9 bases from J, with 18 bases between. The CDR3 runs to 13 residues. CDR3 coding DNA: TGCAGTGCCAGTGAAGGGGGTAAGGGTGAGCAGTTCTTC. Protein product: CSASEGGKGEQFF.

The rearrangement uses TRBV4-2 and TRBJ2-3; 10 positions agree with TRBD2. CDR1 is LGHNA, CDR2 YNFKEQ, per germline. Trimming removed 4 bases from V and 3 bases from J; junction bases left unmatched: 4. This CDR3 is 15 amino acids long. CDR3 coding DNA: TGTGCCAGCAGCCGAGCGGGGGGGCGAACAGATACGCAGTATTTT. It translates to CASSRAGGRTDTQYF.

This clonotype was observed a handful of times. The chain has TRBV12-3 or TRBV12-4 and TRBJ2-2, with D perhaps TRBD1 (5 bases). V was cut by 5 bases and J by 1 base, with 11 bases left in between. This CDR3 is 15 amino acids long. The CDR3 coding sequence is TGTGCCAGCAGTCTGCGACAGAGGAACACCGGGGAGCTGTTTTTT. Its translation is CASSLRQRNTGELFF.

A single count supports this clonotype. The chain couples TRBV11-2 to TRBJ2-3; D perhaps matches TRBD2 (6 bases). Trimming removed 1 base at V and 1 base at J, with 12 bases between. The CDR3 length is 16 residues. Germline values: CDR1 SGHAT, CDR2 FQNNGV. The CDR3 DNA sequence: TGTGCCAGCAGCTTAGGCCGCGGGATGGGCACAGATACGCAGTATTTT. Protein: CASSLGRGMGTDTQYF. The entire variable domain, with the rest obtained from reference TRBV11-2 and TRBJ2-3, is as follows: EAGVAQSPRYKIIEKRQSVAFWCNPISGHATLYWYQQILGQGPKLLIQFQNNGVVDDSQLPKDRFSAERLKGVDSTLKIQPAKLEDSAVYLCASSLGRGMGTDTQYFGPGTRLTVL.

This clonotype has just a few counts. The chain links TRBV4-3 to TRBJ2-3; D remains unclear. The germline V gene encodes CDR1 LGHNA and CDR2 YSLEER. The CDR3 loop spans 13 amino acids. Trimming pared 1 base from V and 6 bases from J, leaving 8 bases between. The CDR3 DNA sequence: TGCGCCAGCAGCCAAGGGGATGGGGATACGCAGTATTTT. Its translation is CASSQGDGDTQYF.

This clonotype occurred a few times. This chain joins TRBV9 and TRBJ2-7, with a tentative D call TRBD2 (5 bases). V was pared by 0 bases and J by 0 bases, with 10 bases between. From germline, CDR1 is SGDLS and CDR2 YYNGEE. There are 15 residues in the CDR3. The CDR3 nucleotides are TGTGCCAGCAGCGTAGGAGGGAGATCCTCCTACGAGCAGTACTTC. As protein: CASSVGGRSSYEQYF.

This clonotype was seen a handful of times. The chain has TRBV29-1 and TRBJ2-1; 10 positions agree with TRBD2. Germline V gene data show CDR1 as SQVTM and CDR2 as ANQGSEA. The V gene end was trimmed by 4 bases and the J gene end by 5 bases; junction bases not matched to a gene: 8. There are 15 residues in the CDR3. The CDR3 DNA is TGCAGCGTTGTGGCTAGCGGGAGAGGTGACAATGAGCAGTTCTTC. This sequence encodes CSVVASGRGDNEQFF.

This clonotype has ten or more counts. This chain uses TRBV12-3 or TRBV12-4 with TRBJ1-1; D gene unclear. V dropped 6 bases and J dropped 0 bases, with 8 bases sitting between them. The CDR3 contains 13 residues. This CDR3 reads CASSPDVNTEAFF. In DNA, the CDR3 is TGTGCCAGCAGCCCCGATGTGAACACTGAAGCTTTCTTT.

This clonotype was seen more than once but under ten times. The V and J genes are TRBV20-1 and TRBJ2-5; no clear D. The germline gives CDR1 DFQATT, CDR2 SNEGSKA (reference sequence). V was cut by 3 bases and J by 1 base, with 15 bases left in between. The CDR3 has 15 residues. The CDR3 loop reads CSARSPTGFQETQYF. Written as DNA, the CDR3 is TGCAGTGCTAGGAGCCCCACGGGCTTCCAAGAGACCCAGTACTTC.

This clonotype was observed a few times. The chain carries TRBV7-2 and TRBJ2-7; tentatively, D is TRBD1 (6 bases). Germline V CDR1 and CDR2: SGHTA, FQGNSA. With 0 bases removed from V and 0 bases from J, the gap between germline ends came to 9 bases. The CDR3 spans 15 residues. The chain's CDR3 is CASSLAGGTSYEQYF. CDR3 sequence (DNA): TGTGCCAGCAGCTTAGCAGGGGGAACCTCCTACGAGCAGTACTTC.

There are a few counts of this clonotype. The chain is built from TRBV2 and TRBJ2-7; no reliable D call. Germline lookup yields CDR1 SNHLY and CDR2 FYNNEI. The CDR3 is 15 residues long. The germline V and J ends were trimmed by 4 bases and 0 bases, with 13 bases remaining between them. CDR3 in amino acids: CASSGGRGLSYEQYF. In nucleotides, the CDR3 is TGTGCCAGCAGTGGAGGCCGCGGCCTCTCCTACGAGCAGTACTTC.